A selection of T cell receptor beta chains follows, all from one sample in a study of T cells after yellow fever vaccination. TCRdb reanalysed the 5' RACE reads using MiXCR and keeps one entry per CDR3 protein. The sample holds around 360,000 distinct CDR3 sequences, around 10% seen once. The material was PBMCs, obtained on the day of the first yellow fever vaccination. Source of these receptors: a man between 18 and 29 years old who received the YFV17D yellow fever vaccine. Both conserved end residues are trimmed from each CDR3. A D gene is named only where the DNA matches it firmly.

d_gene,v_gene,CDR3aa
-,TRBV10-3,AITRDPNYGYT
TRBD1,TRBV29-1,SVLQPDRAYGYT
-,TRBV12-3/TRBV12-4,ASKEGGGADTQY
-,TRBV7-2,ASSLEGAGEQY
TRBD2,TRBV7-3,ASSSRLAGGTHEQF
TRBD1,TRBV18,AQSQGRNTEAF
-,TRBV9,ASSVAYKATGELF
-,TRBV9,ASSERRGIDTQY
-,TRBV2,ASSESSVGTEAF
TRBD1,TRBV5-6,ASSPPGDRDREQY
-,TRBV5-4,ASIDPGDTIYGYT
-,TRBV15,ATSRDVSSPVRHQKGPSTDTQY
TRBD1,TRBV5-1,ASSPGQGHSYEQY
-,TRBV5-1,ASSLRQAAYNEQF
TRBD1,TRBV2,ASSALSAGGFQETQY
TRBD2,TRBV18,ASSPTPAGASTDTQY
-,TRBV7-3,ASSLSPLGFSGNEQF
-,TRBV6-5,ATSLWETQY
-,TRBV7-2,ASSLNRGGTGELF
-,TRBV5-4,ASSFGVNSPLH
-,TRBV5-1,ASSLLASGANVLT
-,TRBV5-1,ASSLDFGGLETQY
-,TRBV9,ASSAVTEDNSPLH
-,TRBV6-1,ASSRGRARGYT
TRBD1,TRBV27,ASSPGPGTGHMNTEAF
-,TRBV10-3,AISELGHPWRQPQH
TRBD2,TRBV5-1,ASSLTSGGANEQF
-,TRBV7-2,ASSLAYGRKVSGANVLT
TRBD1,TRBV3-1,ASSHVLDRDRDISGANVLT
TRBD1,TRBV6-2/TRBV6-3,ASRLRGGTEAF
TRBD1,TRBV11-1,ASSSFKRTGGFFGNTIY
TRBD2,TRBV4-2,ASSHLSQRGGNEQF
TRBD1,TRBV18,ASSPKGTANNEQF
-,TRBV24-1,ATSDSLPGNTIY
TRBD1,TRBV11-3,ASSGWTGDRYEQY
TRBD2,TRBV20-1,SAMVLLAGTYNEQF
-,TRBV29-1,SVEWSTDTQY
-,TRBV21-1,ASSKERTGGTDTQY
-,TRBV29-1,SVQENTDTQY
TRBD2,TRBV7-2,ASSGGEEQF
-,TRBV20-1,SALASSSYNEQF
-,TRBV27,ASMGGVADTQY
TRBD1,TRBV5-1,ASSFQGENYEQY
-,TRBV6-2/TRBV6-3,ASNPLQTRSQETQY
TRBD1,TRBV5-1,ASSFGTGLDEQY
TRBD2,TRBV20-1,SPAGTSGEKTQY
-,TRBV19,ASSIDRQGPYEQY
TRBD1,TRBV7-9,ASSLTLLTGLGTEAF
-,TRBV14,ASSNTGNGSPLH
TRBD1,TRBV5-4,ASSGDRWVSYNEQF
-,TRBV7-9,ASSLNWADSYEQY
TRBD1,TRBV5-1,ASSPSTGGSGELF
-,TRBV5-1,ASSFRDPWGETQY
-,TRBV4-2,ASSRIGVPVPEAF
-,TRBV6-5,ATRSRVYGYT
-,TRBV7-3,ASSSQGSNTEAF
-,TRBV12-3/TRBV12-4,ASSLAPGEETQY